Listed below are T cell receptor beta chains from one sample, sequenced in a study of T cell responses to AZD1222 COVID-19 vaccine. Profiling relied on immunoSEQ multiplex PCR, and the TCRdb table lists in-frame clones only, not all of them. The data contain around 150,000 clones, approximately 80% of them singletons. This specimen was peripheral blood, taken on day 0 of AZD1222 vaccination. All receptors derive from an adult in good health. The CDR3 runs from the conserved cysteine through the conserved F or W. The order of the fields is V gene, clone size, D gene, J gene, CDR3 DNA, CDR3 protein. The D gene is left open where the match is weak. Clone size is shown for a subset of rows, as once, few, many or a class of expanded clone.

V gene: TRBV7-9; clone size: -; D gene: TRBD1; J gene: TRBJ1-2; CDR3 DNA: TGTGCCAGCAGCTTAGCCTACAGGGGGTCCAACTATGGCTACATCTTC; CDR3 protein: CASSLAYRGSNYGYIF
V gene: TRBV2; clone size: -; D gene: -; J gene: TRBJ2-7; CDR3 DNA: TGTGCCAGCGGAACCGCTTTAGCGACGGCTTCCTACGAGCAGTACTTC; CDR3 protein: CASGTALATASYEQYF
V gene: TRBV2; clone size: -; D gene: TRBD2; J gene: TRBJ2-3; CDR3 DNA: TGTGCCAGCCCGTCGGGACTAGCGGGGGGGCCGGGTGATACGCAGTATTTT; CDR3 protein: CASPSGLAGGPGDTQYF
V gene: TRBV5-1; clone size: -; D gene: TRBD1; J gene: TRBJ1-2; CDR3 DNA: TGCGCCAGCAGCCGCGAGGGGGCACGGAATGGCTACACCTTC; CDR3 protein: CASSREGARNGYTF
V gene: TRBV19; clone size: -; D gene: -; J gene: TRBJ1-5; CDR3 DNA: TGTGCCAGTAAAACAGGAGGAAGAAATCAGCCCCAGCATTTT; CDR3 protein: CASKTGGRNQPQHF
V gene: TRBV5-1; clone size: -; D gene: TRBD2; J gene: TRBJ2-3; CDR3 DNA: TGCGCCAGCAGCTTGGAGGCTAGCGGGCCCTTTATAAGAGTTACGCAGTATTTT; CDR3 protein: CASSLEASGPFIRVTQYF
V gene: TRBV28; clone size: -; D gene: -; J gene: TRBJ1-2; CDR3 DNA: TGTGCCAGCAGTCAGGCCCTTGGGGGCTACACCTTC; CDR3 protein: CASSQALGGYTF
V gene: TRBV7-9; clone size: -; D gene: -; J gene: TRBJ1-1; CDR3 DNA: TGTGCCAGCAGCTTTGACAGCTTGAACACTGAAGCTTTCTTT; CDR3 protein: CASSFDSLNTEAFF
V gene: TRBV6-5; clone size: -; D gene: TRBD1; J gene: TRBJ1-1; CDR3 DNA: TGTGCCAGCAGGGTTGACAGGGGGAGAACTGAAGCTTTCTTT; CDR3 protein: CASRVDRGRTEAFF
V gene: TRBV5-1; clone size: -; D gene: -; J gene: TRBJ1-3; CDR3 DNA: TGCGCCAGCAGCTTAACGCCGGGCCAGGGGATAAACAACACCATATATTTT; CDR3 protein: CASSLTPGQGINNTIYF
V gene: TRBV5-1; clone size: -; D gene: -; J gene: TRBJ1-1; CDR3 DNA: TGCGCCAGCAGCTCAGTGGACACCTCAGGAACCACTGAAGCTTTCTTT; CDR3 protein: CASSSVDTSGTTEAFF
V gene: TRBV5-8; clone size: once; D gene: -; J gene: TRBJ1-4; CDR3 DNA: TGTGCCAGCAGCCCCGGGCAGGGCCGAGGAAAACTGTTTTTT; CDR3 protein: CASSPGQGRGKLFF
V gene: TRBV12-3/TRBV12-4; clone size: few; D gene: -; J gene: TRBJ2-1; CDR3 DNA: TGTGCCAGCAGCCCCACAGCTAATGAGCAGTTCTTC; CDR3 protein: CASSPTANEQFF
V gene: TRBV28; clone size: -; D gene: TRBD1; J gene: TRBJ1-4; CDR3 DNA: TGTGCCAGCAGGACCAGGGGGCGAGGTGGTGAAAAACTGTTTTTT; CDR3 protein: CASRTRGRGGEKLFF
V gene: TRBV5-4; clone size: few; D gene: -; J gene: TRBJ2-1; CDR3 DNA: TGTGCCAGCAGCTCTGGACTCGGGGGCGCGGGCGATGAGCAGTTCTTC; CDR3 protein: CASSSGLGGAGDEQFF
V gene: TRBV28; clone size: -; D gene: -; J gene: TRBJ1-1; CDR3 DNA: TGTGCCAGCACAGGGGTAAGCACTGAAGCTTTCTTT; CDR3 protein: CASTGVSTEAFF
V gene: TRBV24-1; clone size: -; D gene: TRBD2; J gene: TRBJ2-1; CDR3 DNA: TGTGCCACCGCGGGGGAGGGGCTGGATGAGCAGTTCTTC; CDR3 protein: CATAGEGLDEQFF
V gene: TRBV6-5; clone size: -; D gene: TRBD1; J gene: TRBJ2-1; CDR3 DNA: TGTGCCAGCGGCGACAGGGAACGGGGCAATGAGCAGTTCTTC; CDR3 protein: CASGDRERGNEQFF
V gene: TRBV5-1; clone size: -; D gene: -; J gene: TRBJ1-5; CDR3 DNA: TGCGCCAGCAGCCCGGGGGGCGCGGACATTTATAGCAATCAGCCCCAGCATTTT; CDR3 protein: CASSPGGADIYSNQPQHF
V gene: TRBV5-1; clone size: few; D gene: TRBD2; J gene: TRBJ2-7; CDR3 DNA: TGCGCCAGCAGCTTGAGGCCACTAGCGGGGGAGATCTACGAGCAGTACTTC; CDR3 protein: CASSLRPLAGEIYEQYF
V gene: TRBV7-2; clone size: -; D gene: -; J gene: TRBJ1-1; CDR3 DNA: TGTGCCAGCAGAAGCCACGGACTCGGGCCCGGGAACACTGAAGCTTTCTTT; CDR3 protein: CASRSHGLGPGNTEAFF
V gene: TRBV29-1; clone size: -; D gene: -; J gene: TRBJ1-2; CDR3 DNA: TGCAGCGTTGCTTCCACAGGCAGAAACTATGGCTACACCTTC; CDR3 protein: CSVASTGRNYGYTF
V gene: TRBV5-1; clone size: -; D gene: -; J gene: TRBJ1-4; CDR3 DNA: TGCGCCAGCAGGGGTCTAAATGAAAAACTGTTTTTT; CDR3 protein: CASRGLNEKLFF
V gene: TRBV29-1; clone size: -; D gene: -; J gene: TRBJ2-7; CDR3 DNA: TGCAGCGCGACGACTGGGACAAATCAAGAGCAGTACTTC; CDR3 protein: CSATTGTNQEQYF
V gene: TRBV29-1; clone size: -; D gene: -; J gene: TRBJ2-7; CDR3 DNA: TGCAGCGTTTCTACCATCGGAGGGGGGTACGAGCAGTACTTC; CDR3 protein: CSVSTIGGGYEQYF
V gene: TRBV6-5; clone size: -; D gene: -; J gene: TRBJ1-1; CDR3 DNA: TGTGCCAGCAGTCCGTCCTTCTCCGCTGAAGCTTTCTTT; CDR3 protein: CASSPSFSAEAFF
V gene: TRBV28; clone size: -; D gene: -; J gene: TRBJ2-3; CDR3 DNA: TGTGCCAGCAGTTTACAAGATACGCAGTATTTT; CDR3 protein: CASSLQDTQYF
V gene: TRBV28; clone size: -; D gene: TRBD1; J gene: TRBJ1-2; CDR3 DNA: TGTGCCAGCAGTCCGCCAGGGACAGGGGGGATCTATGGCTACACCTTC; CDR3 protein: CASSPPGTGGIYGYTF
V gene: TRBV6-5; clone size: -; D gene: -; J gene: TRBJ1-6; CDR3 DNA: TGTGCCAGCAGAGACAGGAGCTCCTATAATTCACCCCTCCACTTT; CDR3 protein: CASRDRSSYNSPLHF
V gene: TRBV6-5; clone size: -; D gene: -; J gene: TRBJ1-2; CDR3 DNA: TGTGCCACCGCTCCGCGGGGTAACTATGGCTACACCTTC; CDR3 protein: CATAPRGNYGYTF